The 21 T cell receptor beta chains reported below all come from one sample, sequenced in a study of blood T cell repertoires in COVID-19. The table came from immunoSEQ multiplex PCR; TCRdb's copy has only in-frame clones and leaves some out. The table includes some 250,000 clones, around 90% detected once. Source material: peripheral blood. The source is a woman between 35 and 50 years old who had recovered from COVID-19.

The V and J genes are TRBV29-1 and TRBJ1-2; a weak D match, TRBD1 (6 bases). This CDR3 spans 12 amino acids. Trimming removed 6 bases from V and 7 bases from J, with 15 bases in between. CDR1 and CDR2 (germline): SQVTM, ANQGSEA. CDR3: CSVEKGGGGYTF. CDR3 in DNA: TGCAGCGTGGAAAAAGGGGGGGGTGGCTACACCTTC.

The chain recombines TRBV29-1 with TRBJ2-5; 11 bases agree with TRBD2. The CDR3 contains 15 residues. V was clipped by 0 bases and J by 5 bases; unmatched bases: 5. Germline V gene sequence: CDR1 SQVTM, CDR2 ANQGSEA. CDR3 nucleotides: TGCAGCGTTGAAGAGGGTAGCGGGAGGGGGGAGACCCAGTACTTC. This encodes CSVEEGSGRGETQYF. Full variable domain (outside the CDR3, taken from reference TRBV29-1 and TRBJ2-5): SAVISQKPSRDICQRGTSLTIQCQVDSQVTMMFWYRQQPGQSLTLIATANQGSEATYESGFVIDKFPISRPNLTFSTLTVSNMSPEDSSIYLCSVEEGSGRGETQYFGPGTRLLVL.

The CDR3: CSVEPHRVLYGYTF. CDR3 sequence (DNA): TGCAGCGTTGAACCCCACAGGGTTTTATACGGCTACACCTTC. The chain combines TRBV29-1 with TRBJ1-2; D perhaps matches TRBD1 (6 bases). The V end lost 2 bases, the J end lost 8 bases, and 18 bases lay between the germline ends. The V gene's germline CDR1 is SQVTM and CDR2 ANQGSEA. The CDR3 sequence is 14 residues long.

Comment on this clone: The junction differs from germline at one of its ends, possibly a read error. The chain joins TRBV28 to TRBJ1-1; D perhaps matches TRBD1 (5 bases). Germline CDR1 reads MDHEN; CDR2 reads SYDVKM. The length of the CDR3 is 16 residues. CDR3 sequence: CASTEGGAGANPEAFF. Written as DNA, the CDR3 is TGTGCCAGCACCGAGGGAGGGGCTGGAGCGAACCCTGAAGCTTTCTTT.

This clone showed up just a few times. The CDR3, as DNA: TGTGCCAGCAGCCCCCGACAGGGGAGACGGGACACTGAAGCTTTCTTT. Amino acid sequence: CASSPRQGRRDTEAFF. The genes are TRBV11-3 and TRBJ1-1, with 8 positions matching TRBD1. Germline values: CDR1 SGHNT, CDR2 YENEEA. The CDR3 runs 16 residues. Losses at the gene ends were 5 bases for V and 3 bases for J; bases not matched to a gene: 11. Together with reference TRBV11-3 and TRBJ1-1, the CDR3 gives the full variable domain: EAGVVQSPRYKIIEKKQPVAFWCNPISGHNTLYWYLQNLGQGPELLIRYENEEAVDDSQLPKDRFSAERLKGVDSTLKIQPAELGDSAVYLCASSPRQGRRDTEAFFGQGTRLTVV.

The chain joins TRBV4-1 to TRBJ2-1; the match to TRBD2 covers 12 bases. Germline V gene sequence: CDR1 MGHRA, CDR2 YSYEKL. CDR3 length equals 14 residues. Losses at the gene ends were 0 bases for V and 10 bases for J; bases not matched to a gene: 1. CDR3 protein: CASSQEGTSGEQFF. Written as DNA, the CDR3 is TGCGCCAGCAGCCAAGAGGGGACTAGCGGGGAGCAGTTCTTC.

This clone was recorded a few times. The gene calls are TRBV9 and TRBJ2-2; 7 positions match TRBD1. The CDR3 runs 15 residues. The V gene's germline CDR1 is SGDLS and CDR2 YYNGEE. Losses at the gene ends were 4 bases for V and 3 bases for J; bases not matched to a gene: 6. CDR3 protein: CASSPRQGHTGELFF. In nucleotides, the CDR3 is TGTGCCAGCAGCCCCCGACAGGGACACACCGGGGAGCTGTTTTTT.

The rearrangement uses TRBV5-1 and TRBJ1-1; D remains ambiguous. Trimming took off 5 bases at V and 3 bases at J, with 5 bases between the two ends. The CDR3 loop spans 11 amino acids. Germline values: CDR1 SGHRS, CDR2 YFSETQ. CDR3 coding DNA: TGCGCCAGCAGGCGGGACACTGAAGCTTTCTTT. Amino acid sequence: CASRRDTEAFF.

This clone was seen a handful of times. The chain employs TRBV4-1 and TRBJ2-7; D not resolved. The length of the CDR3 is 15 residues. Looked up from germline, CDR1 is MGHRA and CDR2 is YSYEKL. Deletions cut 3 bases from V and 0 bases from J, with 12 bases between. The CDR3 DNA sequence: TGCGCCAGCAGCCAGGTGGCTGACTCCTCCTACGAGCAGTACTTC. This codes for CASSQVADSSYEQYF.

The J gene is TRBJ2-7, the V gene TRBV4-3, with TRBD1 matching 8 bases. The CDR3 runs to 17 residues. V lost 3 bases, J lost 2 bases, and 12 bases stayed unmatched. Germline assignment: CDR1 LGHNA and CDR2 YSLEER. The CDR3 DNA reads TGCGCCAGCAGCCACCGAGGATGGCAGGGGGCCCCCTACGAGCAGTACGTC. It is translated as CASSHRGWQGAPYEQYV.

The V gene is TRBV4-1, the J gene TRBJ2-4, with D possibly TRBD2 on 5 matching bases. Germline CDR1 reads MGHRA; CDR2 reads YSYEKL. Trimming took off 4 bases at V and 8 bases at J, with 18 bases between the two ends. This CDR3 has 15 residues. The CDR3, as DNA: TGCGCCAGCAGCCCAAGGTTCCTACTCGGGGACATTCAGTACTTC. Its translation is CASSPRFLLGDIQYF.

A few counts support this clone. Written as DNA, the CDR3 is TGTGCCAGCACCACGACAGCCGATAATTCACCCCTCCACTTT. Protein product: CASTTTADNSPLHF. The V call is TRBV7-9, the J call TRBJ1-6, with a possible D match to TRBD1 (5 bases). The CDR3 runs 14 residues. V was pared by 7 bases and J by 5 bases, with 12 bases between. Germline V gene lookup returns CDR1 SEHNR and CDR2 FQNEAQ (reference sequence).

The V gene is TRBV25-1, the J gene TRBJ1-2; D may be TRBD1 (5 bases). The ends were cut back, 2 bases at V and 4 bases at J, with 14 bases in the middle. CDR3 length equals 15 residues. From germline, CDR1 is MGHDK and CDR2 SYGVNS. Here the CDR3 reads CASSEGGASSYGYTF. The CDR3 bases are TGTGCCAGCAGTGAAGGAGGGGCCTCTTCCTATGGCTACACCTTC.

A single count supports this clone. This chain uses TRBV4-3 with TRBJ1-3, with D possibly being TRBD1 (5 bases). The CDR3 sequence is 17 residues long. The V gene's germline CDR1 is LGHNA and CDR2 YSLEER. The V gene lost 0 bases and the J gene lost 0 bases, with 12 bases spanning the gap. The CDR3 DNA reads TGCGCCAGCAGCCAAGATGGGGCCACACCCTCTGGAAACACCATATATTTT. Translated: CASSQDGATPSGNTIYF.

This clone was detected once. The chain uses TRBV24-1 and TRBJ1-4; weak D call: TRBD1 (6 bases). The CDR3 covers 18 residues. V was trimmed by 5 bases and J by 1 base, leaving 19 bases between them. Germline loops: CDR1 KGHDR, CDR2 SFDVKD. The DNA for the CDR3 is TGTGCCACCAGTGCCGCCACCCTGGGGGGGCGAACTAATGAAAAACTGTTTTTT. Protein sequence: CATSAATLGGRTNEKLFF.

The J gene is TRBJ1-5, the V gene TRBV5-8, with D tentatively TRBD1 (5 bases). Germline V gene lookup returns CDR1 SGHTS and CDR2 YDEGEE. This CDR3 is built from 15 residues. With 4 bases removed from V and 2 bases from J, the gap between germline ends came to 13 bases. This chain's CDR3 is CASSGRGRGNQPQHF. The DNA of the CDR3 is TGTGCCAGCAGCGGCCGGGGGAGGGGCAATCAGCCCCAGCATTTT.

This rearrangement joins TRBV11-3 to TRBJ2-5, with TRBD2 identical over 14 bases. The CDR3 loop spans 16 amino acids. Per germline, CDR1 SGHNT and CDR2 YENEEA. J lost 7 bases, V lost 5 bases, and 9 bases had no gene match. The CDR3 bases are TGTGCCAGCAGCATGGCGACTAGCGGGAGGGGGGGGACCCAGTACTTC. Amino acid sequence: CASSMATSGRGGTQYF.

V gene TRBV30 combines with J gene TRBJ2-2; 9 positions agree with TRBD2. Trimming at V came to 4 bases and at J to 2 bases, leaving 5 bases not matched to a gene. CDR3 length: 15 residues. Looked up from germline, CDR1 is GTSNPN and CDR2 is SVGIG (reference sequence). The CDR3 here is CAWTLGTSNTGELFF. Here the CDR3 DNA reads TGTGCCTGGACTTTAGGGACTAGCAACACCGGGGAGCTGTTTTTT. The entire variable domain, with the rest obtained from reference TRBV30 and TRBJ2-2, is as follows: SQTIHQWPATLVQPVGSPLSLECTVEGTSNPNLYWYRQAAGRGLQLLFYSVGIGQISSEVPQNLSASRPQDRQFILSSKKLLLSDSGFYLCAWTLGTSNTGELFFGEGSRLTVL.

The chain uses TRBV27 and TRBJ1-6, with D possibly TRBD1 on 5 matching bases. V was cut by 4 bases and J by 7 bases, with 14 bases left in between. The CDR3 totals 15 residues. The germline V gene has CDR1 MNHEY and CDR2 SMNVEV (reference sequence). The CDR3 spells CASSWGGVKNSPLHF. The CDR3 DNA reads TGTGCCAGCAGTTGGGGGGGGGTCAAGAATTCACCCCTCCACTTT.

The V gene is TRBV5-4, the J gene TRBJ2-3; maybe TRBD1 (6 bases). Trimming cost V 0 bases and J 4 bases, with 15 bases left between them. Germline V gene data show CDR1 as SGHNT and CDR2 as YYREEE (reference sequence). CDR3 length: 16 amino acids. CDR3 sequence (DNA): TGTGCCAGCAGCTTGGGGGGCAGGGGTGGGGCAGATACGCAGTATTTT. As protein: CASSLGGRGGADTQYF.

The chain is built from TRBV15 and TRBJ2-3, with 10 bases aligning to TRBD1. CDR3 length equals 17 residues. Germline lookup yields CDR1 LNHNV and CDR2 YYDKDF (reference sequence). The trim removed 1 base at V and 1 base at J, leaving 5 bases unmatched. CDR3 sequence reads: CATSRVGTGVGTDTQYF. The CDR3 DNA reads as TGTGCCACCAGCAGAGTCGGGACAGGGGTGGGCACAGATACGCAGTATTTT.